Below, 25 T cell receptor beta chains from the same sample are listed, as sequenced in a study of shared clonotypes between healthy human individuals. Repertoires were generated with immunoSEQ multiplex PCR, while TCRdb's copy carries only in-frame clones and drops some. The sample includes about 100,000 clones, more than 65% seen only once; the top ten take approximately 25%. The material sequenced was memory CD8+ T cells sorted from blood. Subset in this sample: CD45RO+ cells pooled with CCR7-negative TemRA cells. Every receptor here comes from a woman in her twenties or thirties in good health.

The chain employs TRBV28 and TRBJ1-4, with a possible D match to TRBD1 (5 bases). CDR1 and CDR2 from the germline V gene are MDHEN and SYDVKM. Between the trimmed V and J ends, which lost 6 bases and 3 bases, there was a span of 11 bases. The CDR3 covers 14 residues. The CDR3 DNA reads TGTGCCAGCAGGGCCAGGGTGGCTAATGAAAAACTGTTTTTT. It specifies CASRARVANEKLFF. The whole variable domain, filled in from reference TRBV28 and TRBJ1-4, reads DVKVTQSSRYLVKRTGEKVFLECVQDMDHENMFWYRQDPGLGLRLIYFSYDVKMKEKGDIPEGYSVSREKKERFSLILESASTNQTSMYLCASRARVANEKLFFGSGTQLSVL.

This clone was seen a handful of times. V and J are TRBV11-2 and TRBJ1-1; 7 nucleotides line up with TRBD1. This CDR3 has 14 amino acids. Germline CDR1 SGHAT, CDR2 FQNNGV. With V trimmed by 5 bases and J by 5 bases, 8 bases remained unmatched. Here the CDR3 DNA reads TGTGCCAGCAGCATCGACAGGGAAGGTACTGAAGCTTTCTTT. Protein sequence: CASSIDREGTEAFF. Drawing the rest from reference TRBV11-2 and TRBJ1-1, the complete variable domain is EAGVAQSPRYKIIEKRQSVAFWCNPISGHATLYWYQQILGQGPKLLIQFQNNGVVDDSQLPKDRFSAERLKGVDSTLKIQPAKLEDSAVYLCASSIDREGTEAFFGQGTRLTVV.

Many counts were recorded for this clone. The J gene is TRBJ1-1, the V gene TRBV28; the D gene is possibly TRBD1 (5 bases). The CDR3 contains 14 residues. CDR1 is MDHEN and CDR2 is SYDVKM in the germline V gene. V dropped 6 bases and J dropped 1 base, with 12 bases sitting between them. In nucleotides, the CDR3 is TGTGCCAGCAGCGCCTCGACAGAGAACACTGAAGCTTTCTTT. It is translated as CASSASTENTEAFF.

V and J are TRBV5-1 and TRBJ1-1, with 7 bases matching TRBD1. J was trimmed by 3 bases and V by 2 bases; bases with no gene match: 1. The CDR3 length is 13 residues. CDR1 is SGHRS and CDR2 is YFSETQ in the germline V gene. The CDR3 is CASSFQGDTEAFF. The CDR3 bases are TGCGCCAGCAGCTTTCAGGGGGACACTGAAGCTTTCTTT.

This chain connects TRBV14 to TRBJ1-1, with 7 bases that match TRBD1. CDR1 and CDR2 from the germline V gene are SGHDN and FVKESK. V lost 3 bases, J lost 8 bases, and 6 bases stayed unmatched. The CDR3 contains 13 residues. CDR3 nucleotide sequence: TGTGCCAGCAGCCACACTTCAGGGGGAGAAGCTTTCTTT. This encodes CASSHTSGGEAFF. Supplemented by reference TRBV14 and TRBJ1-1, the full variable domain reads EAGVTQFPSHSVIEKGQTVTLRCDPISGHDNLYWYRRVMGKEIKFLLHFVKESKQDESGMPNNRFLAERTGGTYSTLKVQPAELEDSGVYFCASSHTSGGEAFFGQGTRLTVV.

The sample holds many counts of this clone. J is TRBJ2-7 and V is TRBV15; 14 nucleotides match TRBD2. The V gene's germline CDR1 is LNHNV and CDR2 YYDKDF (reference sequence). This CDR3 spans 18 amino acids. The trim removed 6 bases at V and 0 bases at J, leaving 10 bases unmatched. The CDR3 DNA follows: TGTGCCACCAGAGCCGGGACTAGCGGGAGAAGGGGCTCCTACGAGCAGTACTTC. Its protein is CATRAGTSGRRGSYEQYF.

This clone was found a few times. The CDR3 DNA is TGTGCCAGCACCCCGTGGACAGGCAGCGAGCAGTACTTC. This codes for CASTPWTGSEQYF. V and J are TRBV27 and TRBJ2-7, with 7 nucleotides matching TRBD1. This CDR3 has 13 amino acids. Germline V CDR1 and CDR2: MNHEY, SMNVEV (reference sequence). V shed 7 bases, J shed 6 bases, and the junction held 9 bases outside the gene matches.

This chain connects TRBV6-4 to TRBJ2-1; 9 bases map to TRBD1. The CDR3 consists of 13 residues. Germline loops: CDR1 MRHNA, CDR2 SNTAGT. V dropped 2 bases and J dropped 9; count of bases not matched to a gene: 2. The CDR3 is CASSDRGQGEQFF. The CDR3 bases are TGTGCCAGCAGTGACAGGGGACAGGGTGAGCAGTTCTTC.

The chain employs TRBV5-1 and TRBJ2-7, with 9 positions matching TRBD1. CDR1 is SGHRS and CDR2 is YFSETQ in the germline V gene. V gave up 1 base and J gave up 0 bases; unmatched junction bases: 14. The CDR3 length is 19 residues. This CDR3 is CASSLWGQGFSASSYEQYF. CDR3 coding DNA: TGCGCCAGCAGCTTGTGGGGACAGGGTTTTAGCGCGAGCTCCTACGAGCAGTACTTC.

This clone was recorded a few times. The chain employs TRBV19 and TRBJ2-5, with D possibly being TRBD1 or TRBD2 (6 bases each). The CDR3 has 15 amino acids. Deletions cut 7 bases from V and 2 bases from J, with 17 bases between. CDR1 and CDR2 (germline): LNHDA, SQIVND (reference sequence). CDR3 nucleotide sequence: TGTGCCAGTAAGGGGGGCGATCCTTTACAAGAGACCCAGTACTTC. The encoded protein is CASKGGDPLQETQYF.

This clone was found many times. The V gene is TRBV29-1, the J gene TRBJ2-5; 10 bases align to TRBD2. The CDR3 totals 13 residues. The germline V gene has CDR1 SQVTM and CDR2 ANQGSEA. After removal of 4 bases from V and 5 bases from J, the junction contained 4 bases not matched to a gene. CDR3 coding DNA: TGCAGCGTTGCAGGTAGCGGGAGGGAGACCCAGTACTTC. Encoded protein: CSVAGSGRETQYF.

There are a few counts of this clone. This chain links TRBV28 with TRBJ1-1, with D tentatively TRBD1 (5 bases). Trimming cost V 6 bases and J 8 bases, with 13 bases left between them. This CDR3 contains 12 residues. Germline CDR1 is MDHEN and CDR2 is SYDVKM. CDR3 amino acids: CASSLQTDEAFF. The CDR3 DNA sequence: TGTGCCAGCAGCCTACAGACAGACGAAGCTTTCTTT.

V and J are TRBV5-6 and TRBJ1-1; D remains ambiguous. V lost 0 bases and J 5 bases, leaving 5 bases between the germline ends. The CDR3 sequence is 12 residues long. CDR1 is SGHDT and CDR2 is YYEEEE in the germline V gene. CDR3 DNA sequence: TGTGCCAGCAGCTTGGGGTATACTGAAGCTTTCTTT. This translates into CASSLGYTEAFF.

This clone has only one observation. The CDR3 coding sequence is TGTGCCAGCAGCAAAAGCGGGGTACGGATCTTGTACCAAGAGACCCAGTACTTC. Translating it yields CASSKSGVRILYQETQYF. The V call is TRBV11-2, the J call TRBJ2-5, with TRBD2 matching 7 bases. The V segment lost 5 bases and the J segment 0 bases; nucleotides outside the gene matches: 15. Looked up from germline, CDR1 is SGHAT and CDR2 is FQNNGV. The CDR3 length is 18 residues.

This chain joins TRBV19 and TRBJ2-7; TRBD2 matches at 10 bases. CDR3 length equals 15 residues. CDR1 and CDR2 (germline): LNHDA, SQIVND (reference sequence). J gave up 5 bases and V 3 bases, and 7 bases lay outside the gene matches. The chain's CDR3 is CASSMATSGRHEQYF. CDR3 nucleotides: TGTGCCAGTAGTATGGCGACTAGCGGGCGACACGAGCAGTACTTC. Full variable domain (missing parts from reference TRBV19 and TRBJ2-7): DGGITQSPKYLFRKEGQNVTLSCEQNLNHDAMYWYRQDPGQGLRLIYYSQIVNDFQKGDIAEGYSVSREKKESFPLTVTSAQKNPTAFYLCASSMATSGRHEQYFGPGTRLTVT.

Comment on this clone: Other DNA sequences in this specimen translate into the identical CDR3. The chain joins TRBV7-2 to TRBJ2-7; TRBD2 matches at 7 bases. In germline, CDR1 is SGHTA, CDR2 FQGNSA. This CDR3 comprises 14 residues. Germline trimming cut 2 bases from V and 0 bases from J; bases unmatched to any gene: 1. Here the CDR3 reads CASSLQRDSYEQYF. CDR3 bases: TGTGCCAGCAGCTTACAGCGGGACTCCTACGAGCAGTACTTC.

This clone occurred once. For the CDR3, the DNA is TGCGCCAGCAGCCAGACCTATGCCTCCTACGAGCAGTACTTC. It is translated as CASSQTYASYEQYF. The chain combines TRBV5-1 with TRBJ2-7; unclear D gene. Per germline, CDR1 SGHRS and CDR2 YFSETQ. Trimming cost V 4 bases and J 0 bases, with 11 bases left between them. The CDR3 is 14 amino acids. The variable domain in full, completed from reference TRBV5-1 and TRBJ2-7, reads KAGVTQTPRYLIKTRGQQVTLSCSPISGHRSVSWYQQTPGQGLQFLFEYFSETQRNKGNFPGRFSGRQFSNSRSEMNVSTLELGDSALYLCASSQTYASYEQYFGPGTRLTVT.

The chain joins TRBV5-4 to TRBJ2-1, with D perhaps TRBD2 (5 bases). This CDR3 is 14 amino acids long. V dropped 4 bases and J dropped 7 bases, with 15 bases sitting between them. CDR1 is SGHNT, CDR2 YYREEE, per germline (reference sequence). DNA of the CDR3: TGTGCCAGCAGCGATCGACCTAGCTTTAATGAGCAGTTCTTC. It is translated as CASSDRPSFNEQFF.

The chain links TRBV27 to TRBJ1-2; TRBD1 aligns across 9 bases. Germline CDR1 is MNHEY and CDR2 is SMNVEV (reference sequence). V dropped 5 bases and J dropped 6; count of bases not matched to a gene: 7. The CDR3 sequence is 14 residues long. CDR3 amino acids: CASSLGQGSHGYTF. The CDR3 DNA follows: TGTGCCAGCAGTCTGGGACAGGGAAGTCATGGCTACACCTTC.

CDR3 sequence (DNA): TGCGCCAGCAGCGAACTAGGTACGACCGGGGAGCTGTTTTTT. Protein product: CASSELGTTGELFF. V usage is TRBV5-1 and J usage is TRBJ2-2; tentatively, D is TRBD2 (5 bases). Trimming took 4 bases from V and 5 from J, leaving 12 bases between them. Germline V gene data show CDR1 as SGHRS and CDR2 as YFSETQ. The CDR3 extends over 14 amino acids.

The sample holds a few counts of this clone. The CDR3 protein is CASSSPNGRGYGNTIYF. Written as DNA, the CDR3 is TGTGCCAGCAGCTCACCCAACGGGCGGGGATATGGAAACACCATATATTTT. The V call is TRBV9, the J call TRBJ1-3; no definite D call. V lost 4 bases, J lost 3 bases, and 20 bases lay in between. CDR1 and CDR2 (germline): SGDLS, YYNGEE. CDR3 size: 17 residues.

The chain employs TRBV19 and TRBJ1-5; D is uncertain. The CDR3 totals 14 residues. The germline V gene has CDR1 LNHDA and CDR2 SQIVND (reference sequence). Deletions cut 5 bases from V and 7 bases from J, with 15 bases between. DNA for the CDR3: TGTGCCAGTAGTCTCCCAAGCCTCGGGCAGCCCCAGCATTTT. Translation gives CASSLPSLGQPQHF.

The CDR3 coding sequence is TGTGCCACCAAGCGGTGGGTGGGGATCAGCAATCAGCCCCAGCATTTT. Encoded protein: CATKRWVGISNQPQHF. This rearrangement joins TRBV28 to TRBJ1-5, with D unclear. Trimming stripped 10 bases from V and 1 base from J, with 20 bases between. Germline V gene lookup returns CDR1 MDHEN and CDR2 SYDVKM. CDR3 length equals 16 residues.

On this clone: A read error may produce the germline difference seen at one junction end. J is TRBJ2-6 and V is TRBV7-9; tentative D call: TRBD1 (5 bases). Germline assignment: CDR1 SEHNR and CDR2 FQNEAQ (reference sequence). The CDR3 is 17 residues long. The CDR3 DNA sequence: TGTGCCAGCAGTTTAGTGGGGCTCAGCTCTGGGGCCAACGTCCTGACTTTC. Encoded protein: CASSLVGLSSGANVLTF.

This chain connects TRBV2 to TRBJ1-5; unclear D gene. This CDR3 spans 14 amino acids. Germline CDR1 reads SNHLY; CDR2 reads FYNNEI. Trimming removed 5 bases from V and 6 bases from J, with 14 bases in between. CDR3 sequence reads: CASSRGLWGQPQHF. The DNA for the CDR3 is TGTGCCAGCAGTCGAGGCCTCTGGGGTCAGCCCCAGCATTTT.